These 28 T cell receptor beta chains originate from one sample sequenced in a study of CD8+CD57+ T cells in acquired aplastic anemia. Flow cytometry had shown expanded CD8+CD57+ cells in the patients chosen for sequencing. Genomic DNA, serving as template, underwent TCR beta VDJ and CDR3 profiling. TCRdb used MiXCR to reprocess the reads, holding one entry per CDR3 protein. The sample lists hundreds of thousands of distinct CDR3 sequences, around 32% occurring once. Sequencing used sorted CD4+, CD8+, or CD8+CD57+ T cells (not recorded which) from PBMCs. The receptors originated from a human donor with aplastic anemia.

This chain uses TRBV19 with TRBJ2-7; D is undetermined. This CDR3 contains 15 residues. V gave up 3 bases and J gave up 3 bases, with 15 bases separating them. CDR1 and CDR2 from the germline V gene are LNHDA and SQIVND (reference sequence). The CDR3 spells CASSIQPPPGYEQYF. In DNA, the CDR3 is TGTGCCAGTAGTATCCAGCCCCCCCCCGGCTACGAGCAGTACTTC.

This clonotype has just a few counts. V gene TRBV30 combines with J gene TRBJ2-7; 8 positions match TRBD2. This CDR3 has 13 residues. V shed 6 bases, J shed 7 bases, and the junction held 11 bases outside the gene matches. The germline CDR1 and CDR2 sequences are GTSNPN and SVGIG (reference sequence). DNA for the CDR3: TGTGCCTGTTCCAGCGGGAGCCGCAGGGAGCAGTACTTC. It yields the protein CACSSGSRREQYF.

Ten or more counts support this clonotype. This chain connects TRBV19 to TRBJ1-1; 10 bases are shared with TRBD1. The CDR3 runs 15 residues. Germline V gene data show CDR1 as LNHDA and CDR2 as SQIVND (reference sequence). V shed 4 bases and J 3 bases; nucleotides not matched to a gene: 5. The CDR3 coding sequence is TGTGCCAGTAGTAGTCGGGACAGGGGTGACACTGAAGCTTTCTTT. Amino acid sequence: CASSSRDRGDTEAFF. Supplemented by reference TRBV19 and TRBJ1-1, the full variable domain reads DGGITQSPKYLFRKEGQNVTLSCEQNLNHDAMYWYRQDPGQGLRLIYYSQIVNDFQKGDIAEGYSVSREKKESFPLTVTSAQKNPTAFYLCASSSRDRGDTEAFFGQGTRLTVV.

This chain connects TRBV19 to TRBJ2-7, with 7 nucleotides matching TRBD2. The CDR3 extends over 14 amino acids. Trimming at V came to 3 bases and at J to 5 bases, leaving 7 bases not matched to a gene. Germline CDR1 reads LNHDA; CDR2 reads SQIVND (reference sequence). As DNA, the CDR3 is TGTGCCAGTAGTATTTCGCGGGAGACCCACGAGCAGTACTTC. Translation gives CASSISRETHEQYF.

V is TRBV7-9 and J is TRBJ1-1; 9 nucleotides match TRBD1. Germline V lookup: CDR1 SEHNR, CDR2 FQNEAQ (reference sequence). This CDR3 is 17 amino acids long. Trimming removed 5 bases from V and 1 base from J; junction bases left unmatched: 11. The CDR3 reads CASSPTPGQGGNTEAFF. Written as DNA, the CDR3 is TGTGCCAGCAGCCCGACCCCGGGACAGGGAGGGAACACTGAAGCTTTCTTT.

This chain connects TRBV5-4 to TRBJ2-1; 10 bases agree with TRBD2. Germline V lookup: CDR1 SGHNT, CDR2 YYREEE (reference sequence). The CDR3 is made up of 16 amino acids. Trimming took 0 bases from V and 7 from J; bases not matched to a gene: 7. CDR3: CASSLASSGGKNEQFF. CDR3 DNA sequence: TGTGCCAGCAGCTTGGCTAGTAGCGGGGGGAAGAATGAGCAGTTCTTC.

This clonotype occurred many times. This sequence joins TRBV10-3 and TRBJ2-7; TRBD1 agrees at 8 bases. Germline V gene data show CDR1 as ENHRY and CDR2 as SYGVKD. J lost 0 bases, V lost 4 bases, and 5 bases had no gene match. The CDR3 covers 15 residues. The CDR3 spells CAISADRGSSYEQYF. The CDR3 DNA is TGTGCCATCAGTGCCGACAGGGGAAGCTCCTACGAGCAGTACTTC.

V and J are TRBV2 and TRBJ1-1; 10 nucleotides line up with TRBD1. The CDR3 sequence is 14 residues long. Germline trimming cut 3 bases from V and 7 bases from J; bases unmatched to any gene: 5. Germline V gene lookup returns CDR1 SNHLY and CDR2 FYNNEI. CDR3 DNA: TGTGCCAGCAGTGATGGGACAGGGGCACGTGAAGCTTTCTTT. Protein product: CASSDGTGAREAFF.

The chain joins TRBV7-8 to TRBJ2-2, with TRBD1 as a possible D gene (6 bases). Germline V gene data show CDR1 as SGHVS and CDR2 as FQNEAQ. V lost 9 bases and J lost 5, with 16 bases in between. The CDR3 has 14 residues. In DNA form, the CDR3 reads TGTGCCAGTCCGATCAGGGGCAATACCGGGGAGCTGTTTTTT. This sequence encodes CASPIRGNTGELFF.

The rearrangement links TRBV25-1 to TRBJ2-1; a weak D match, TRBD2 (5 bases). The length of the CDR3 is 17 residues. V was cut by 6 bases and J by 0 bases, with 18 bases left in between. The germline V gene has CDR1 MGHDK and CDR2 SYGVNS. The CDR3 DNA is TGTGCCAGCAGCCCAACCTTCATTGGGAGCTCCTACAATGAGCAGTTCTTC. The encoded protein is CASSPTFIGSSYNEQFF.

CDR3 region: CASSGWGDQPQHF. CDR3 in DNA: TGTGCCAGCAGCGGATGGGGGGATCAGCCCCAGCATTTT. The V gene is TRBV7-9, the J gene TRBJ1-5; D perhaps matches TRBD1 (5 bases). CDR3 length: 13 amino acids. Germline lookup yields CDR1 SEHNR and CDR2 FQNEAQ (reference sequence). Trimming stripped 5 bases from V and 5 bases from J, with 10 bases between.

The chain couples TRBV6-1 to TRBJ1-3; TRBD1 is a possible D gene (5 bases). The CDR3 sequence is 15 residues long. The V gene's germline CDR1 is MNHNS and CDR2 SASEGT. V shed 8 bases and J shed 0 bases, with 14 bases lying between them. This chain's CDR3 is CASRSGTTSGNTIYF. The CDR3 region has the DNA TGTGCCAGCCGTAGTGGGACGACCTCTGGAAACACCATATATTTT.

The sample holds a few counts of this clonotype. The chain combines TRBV6-1 with TRBJ1-5, with a possible D match to TRBD1 (5 bases). CDR1 is MNHNS and CDR2 is SASEGT in the germline V gene. The CDR3 is 11 amino acids. Trimming shortened V by 6 bases and J by 9 bases, and 9 bases separated the two germline ends. The CDR3 is CASRSGGPQHF. The CDR3 region has the DNA TGTGCCAGCAGGAGTGGGGGGCCCCAGCATTTT.

V and J are TRBV9 and TRBJ2-3, with 8 bases identical to TRBD1. The CDR3 has 15 residues. Germline V gives CDR1 SGDLS, CDR2 YYNGEE. J gave up 1 base and V 0 bases, and 1 base lay outside the gene matches. The CDR3 DNA reads as TGTGCCAGCAGCGTAGCAGGGGGCCGCACAGATACGCAGTATTTT. Translated: CASSVAGGRTDTQYF. Full variable domain (missing parts from reference TRBV9 and TRBJ2-3): DSGVTQTPKHLITATGQRVTLRCSPRSGDLSVYWYQQSLDQGLQFLIQYYNGEERAKGNILERFSAQQFPDLHSELNLSSLELGDSALYFCASSVAGGRTDTQYFGPGTRLTVL.

The chain recombines TRBV4-2 with TRBJ1-2, with unresolved D. CDR1 is LGHNA, CDR2 YNFKEQ, per germline. The V and J ends lost 1 base and 6 bases respectively, with 18 bases between them. The length of the CDR3 is 16 residues. This CDR3 is CASSQVDQAGNDGYTF. The CDR3 DNA reads TGTGCCAGCAGCCAAGTCGACCAGGCGGGGAATGATGGCTACACCTTC.

Concerning this clonotype itself: A read error may account for a junction end that differs from germline. The chain couples TRBV10-3 to TRBJ2-1, with 9 nucleotides matching TRBD2. There are 16 residues in the CDR3. Germline CDR1 ENHRY, CDR2 SYGVKD. CDR3 nucleotides: TGTGCCAGCAGTGAAGCGGGAGGACGCACCTACAATGAGCAGTTCTTC. The encoded protein is CASSEAGGRTYNEQFF.

This clonotype was counted at least ten times. The chain employs TRBV5-1 and TRBJ1-1; TRBD1 aligns across 7 bases. The V gene end was trimmed by 3 bases and the J gene end by 1 base; junction bases not matched to a gene: 3. The CDR3 has 14 residues. Germline CDR1 SGHRS, CDR2 YFSETQ. CDR3 in amino acids: CASSYRQGNTEAFF. The CDR3 DNA is TGCGCCAGCAGCTACCGACAGGGGAACACTGAAGCTTTCTTT.

This clonotype was found many times. The rearrangement links TRBV14 to TRBJ1-6; possibly TRBD1 for D (5 bases). CDR1 is SGHDN, CDR2 FVKESK, per germline. The CDR3 covers 15 residues. The V end lost 2 bases, the J end lost 9 bases, and 14 bases lay between the germline ends. For the CDR3, the DNA is TGTGCCAGCAGCCAAAGGACCGGGGCACGTTCACCCCTCCACTTT. Protein product: CASSQRTGARSPLHF.

The rearrangement uses TRBV30 and TRBJ2-3; D is unclear. Germline CDR1 GTSNPN, CDR2 SVGIG (reference sequence). V was clipped by 4 bases and J by 9 bases, with 8 bases between them. CDR3 length: 10 amino acids. The CDR3 protein is CAWNSPTQYF. As DNA, the CDR3 is TGTGCCTGGAATAGCCCAACGCAGTATTTT.

The chain carries TRBV12-3 or TRBV12-4 and TRBJ1-5; 9 bases are shared with TRBD1. The CDR3 spans 14 residues. The trim removed 5 bases at V and 6 bases at J, leaving 5 bases unmatched. DNA for the CDR3: TGTGCCAGCAGTCGGACAGGGGTGAGTCAGCCCCAGCATTTT. Encoded protein: CASSRTGVSQPQHF.

This clonotype was detected a few times. V is TRBV19 and J is TRBJ2-5; a weak D match, TRBD2 (6 bases). The V end was cut by 7 bases, the J end by 1 base, with 19 bases between. The CDR3 sequence is 16 residues long. CDR1 and CDR2 from the germline V gene are LNHDA and SQIVND (reference sequence). The CDR3 spells CASKRDSRGGQETQYF. CDR3 coding DNA: TGTGCCAGTAAGAGGGACTCGAGGGGAGGCCAAGAGACCCAGTACTTC.

CDR3: CASSELAGASYEQYF. Here the CDR3 DNA reads TGTGCCAGCAGTGAATTGGCGGGGGCCTCCTACGAGCAGTACTTC. This rearrangement joins TRBV25-1 to TRBJ2-7; tentative D call: TRBD2 (7 bases). Germline V gene data show CDR1 as MGHDK and CDR2 as SYGVNS. The CDR3 spans 15 residues. V was trimmed by 1 base and J by 0 bases, leaving 10 bases between them.

This clonotype appeared a few times. An end of the junction differs from the germline gene, which may be a read error. The chain employs TRBV7-3 and TRBJ1-6; no clear D gene. Germline V lookup: CDR1 SGHTA, CDR2 FQGTGA. The CDR3 loop spans 13 amino acids. In DNA form, the CDR3 reads TGTACCAGCAGCCCATCGGCAGATTCACCCCTCCACTTT. This gives the protein CTSSPSADSPLHF.

On this clonotype itself: Mismatch with germline at one junction end may stem from a read error. The rearrangement links TRBV15 to TRBJ2-5; the D gene is possibly TRBD2 (5 bases). Germline V gene sequence: CDR1 LNHNV, CDR2 YYDKDF (reference sequence). The CDR3 is 15 residues long. The CDR3 loop is CATSRAGLNVETQCF. CDR3 nucleotides: TGTGCCACCAGCAGGGCGGGCCTTAACGTGGAGACCCAGTGCTTC.

This clonotype was picked up many times. This chain links TRBV20-1 with TRBJ1-6; TRBD1 agrees at 7 bases. This CDR3 contains 15 residues. V lost 6 bases, J lost 9 bases, and 14 bases stayed unmatched. The V gene's germline CDR1 is DFQATT and CDR2 SNEGSKA (reference sequence). CDR3 in amino acids: CSAPDREVSVSPLHF. In DNA form, the CDR3 reads TGCAGTGCCCCTGACAGGGAAGTTAGTGTTTCACCCCTCCACTTT.

This clonotype was counted many times. The chain employs TRBV20-1 and TRBJ2-3; 8 bases map to TRBD2. CDR3 size: 16 residues. V shed 0 bases, J shed 1 base, and the junction held 6 bases outside the gene matches. Germline V gene lookup returns CDR1 DFQATT and CDR2 SNEGSKA (reference sequence). CDR3: CSARDQASGRTDTQYF. The CDR3 DNA reads TGCAGTGCTAGAGATCAAGCTAGCGGGCGCACAGATACGCAGTATTTT.

This clonotype occurred many times. V and J are TRBV7-2 and TRBJ2-5; D ambiguous. Per the germline V gene, CDR1 is SGHTA and CDR2 is FQGNSA. This CDR3 comprises 15 residues. The germline V and J ends were trimmed by 1 base and 1 base, with 10 bases remaining between them. The CDR3 spells CASSLEFSGQETQYF. Here the CDR3 DNA reads TGTGCCAGCAGCTTAGAGTTTTCGGGCCAAGAGACCCAGTACTTC.

This sequence joins TRBV15 and TRBJ1-2; 10 nucleotides match TRBD1. J was trimmed by 5 bases and V by 4 bases; bases with no gene match: 10. Germline V gene data show CDR1 as LNHNV and CDR2 as YYDKDF (reference sequence). CDR3 length: 16 residues. This chain's CDR3 is CATSILPGTGDYGYTF. CDR3 sequence (DNA): TGTGCCACCAGCATACTACCCGGGACAGGGGATTATGGCTACACCTTC.